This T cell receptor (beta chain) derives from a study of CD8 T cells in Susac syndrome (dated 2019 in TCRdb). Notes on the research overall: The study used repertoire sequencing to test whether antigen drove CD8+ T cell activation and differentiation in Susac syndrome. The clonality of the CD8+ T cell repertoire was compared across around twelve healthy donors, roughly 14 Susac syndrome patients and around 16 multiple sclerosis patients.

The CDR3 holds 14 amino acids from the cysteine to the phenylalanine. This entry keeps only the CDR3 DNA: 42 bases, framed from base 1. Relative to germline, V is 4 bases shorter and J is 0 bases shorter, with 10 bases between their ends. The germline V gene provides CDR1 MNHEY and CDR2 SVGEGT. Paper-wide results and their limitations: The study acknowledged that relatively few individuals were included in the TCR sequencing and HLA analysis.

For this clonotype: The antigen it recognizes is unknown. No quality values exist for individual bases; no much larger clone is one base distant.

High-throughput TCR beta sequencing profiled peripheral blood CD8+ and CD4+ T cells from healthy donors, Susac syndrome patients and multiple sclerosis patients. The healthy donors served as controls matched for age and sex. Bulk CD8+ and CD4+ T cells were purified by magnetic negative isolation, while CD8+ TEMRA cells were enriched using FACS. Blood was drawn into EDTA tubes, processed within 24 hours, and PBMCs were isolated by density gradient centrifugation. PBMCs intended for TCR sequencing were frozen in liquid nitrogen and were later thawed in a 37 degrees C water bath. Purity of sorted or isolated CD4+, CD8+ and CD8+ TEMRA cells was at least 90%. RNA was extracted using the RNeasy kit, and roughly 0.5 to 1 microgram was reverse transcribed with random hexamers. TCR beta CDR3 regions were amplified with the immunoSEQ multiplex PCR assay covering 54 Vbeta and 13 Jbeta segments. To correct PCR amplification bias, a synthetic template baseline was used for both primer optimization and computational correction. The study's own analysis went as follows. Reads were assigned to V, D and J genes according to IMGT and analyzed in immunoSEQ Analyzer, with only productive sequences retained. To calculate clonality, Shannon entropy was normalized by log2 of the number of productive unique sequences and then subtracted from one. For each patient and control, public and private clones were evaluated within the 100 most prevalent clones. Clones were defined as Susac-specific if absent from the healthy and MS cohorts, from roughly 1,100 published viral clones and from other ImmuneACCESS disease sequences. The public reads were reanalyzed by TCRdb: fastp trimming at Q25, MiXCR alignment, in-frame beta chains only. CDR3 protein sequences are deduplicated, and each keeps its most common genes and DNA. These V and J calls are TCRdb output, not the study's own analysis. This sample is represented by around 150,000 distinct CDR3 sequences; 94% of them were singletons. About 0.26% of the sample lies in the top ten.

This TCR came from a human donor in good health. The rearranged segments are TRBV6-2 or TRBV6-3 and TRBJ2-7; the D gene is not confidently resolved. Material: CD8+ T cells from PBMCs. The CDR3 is CASSSALNSYEQYF. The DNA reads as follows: TGTGCCAGCAGTTCCGCCCTCAACTCCTACGAGCAGTACTTC.